This TCR beta chain came from a study of T cell responses to AZD1222 COVID-19 vaccine. This clone was found a few times. Its antigen is unknown. Repertoires were generated with immunoSEQ multiplex PCR, while TCRdb's copy carries only in-frame clones and drops some. The data hold 150,000 to 200,000 clones, with around 88% observed a single time. The germline CDR1 and CDR2 sequences are MGHRA and YSYEKL. CDR3 size: 15 residues. V was shortened by 5 bases and J by 4 bases, with 17 bases between the two germline ends. Notes on the study in general: Most donors were white British, females outnumbered males, and clonal diversity was possibly underestimated.

V usage is TRBV4-1 and J usage is TRBJ1-2; D gene unclear. The source was peripheral blood, collected 28 days after the second AZD1222 dose. This TCR was sampled from an adult who received the AZD1222 COVID-19 vaccine. The CDR3 sequence: CASSLIQRGLYGYTF. In nucleotides, the CDR3 is TGCGCCAGCAGCTTGATCCAGCGGGGTCTCTATGGCTACACCTTC.